This T cell receptor beta chain derives from a study of blood T cell repertoires in COVID-19. Produced via immunoSEQ multiplex PCR; TCRdb's table is partial and in-frame only. The sample shows some 45,000 clones, 75% to 95% of them seen only once. The V segment lost 6 bases and the J segment 12 bases; nucleotides outside the gene matches: 7. This CDR3 spans 12 amino acids. Germline CDR1 and CDR2: SEHNR and FQNEAQ (reference sequence). The clonotype comes from a man in his sixties or seventies with active COVID-19. The sequencing input was peripheral blood. This chain connects TRBV7-9 to TRBJ2-5; the match to TRBD1 covers 10 bases. The CDR3 sequence is CASSPLGQGEYF. CDR3 nucleotides: TGTGCCAGCAGTCCTTTAGGACAGGGGGAGTACTTC.